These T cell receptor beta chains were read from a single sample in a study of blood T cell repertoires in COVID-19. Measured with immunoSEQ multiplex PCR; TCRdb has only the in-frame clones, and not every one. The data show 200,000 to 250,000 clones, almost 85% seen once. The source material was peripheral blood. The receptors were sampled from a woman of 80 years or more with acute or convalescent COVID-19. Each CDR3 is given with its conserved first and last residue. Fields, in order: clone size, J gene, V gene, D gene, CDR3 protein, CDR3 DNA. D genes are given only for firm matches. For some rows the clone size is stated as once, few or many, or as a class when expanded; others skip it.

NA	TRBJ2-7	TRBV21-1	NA	CASSPSSYEQYF	TGTGCCAGCAGCCCGAGCTCCTACGAGCAGTACTTC
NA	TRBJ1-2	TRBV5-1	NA	CASSLNEASGDGYTF	TGCGCCAGCAGCTTGAATGAGGCGAGCGGGGATGGCTACACCTTC
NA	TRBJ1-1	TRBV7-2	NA	CASSFPVGGGTEAFF	TGTGCCAGCAGCTTCCCCGTCGGGGGAGGGACTGAAGCTTTCTTT
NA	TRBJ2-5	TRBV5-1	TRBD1	CASSLDVGTGGETQYF	TGCGCCAGCAGCTTGGATGTCGGGACAGGGGGCGAGACCCAGTACTTC
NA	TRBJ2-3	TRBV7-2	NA	CASSFGGLTDTQYF	TGTGCCAGCAGCTTCGGGGGACTCACAGATACGCAGTATTTT
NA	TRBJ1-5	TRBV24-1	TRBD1	CATSDPGQGRDQPQHF	TGTGCCACCAGTGACCCGGGACAGGGGAGAGATCAGCCCCAGCATTTT
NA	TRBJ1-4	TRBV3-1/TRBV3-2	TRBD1	CASSQDSETGDEKLFF	TGTGCCAGCAGCCAAGATTCGGAGACAGGGGACGAAAAACTGTTTTTT
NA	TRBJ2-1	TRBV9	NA	CASSVDSYNEQFF	TGTGCCAGCAGCGTAGACAGTTACAATGAGCAGTTCTTC
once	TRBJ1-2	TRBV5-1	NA	CASSYDSYGYTF	TGCGCCAGCAGCTACGACAGCTATGGCTACACCTTC
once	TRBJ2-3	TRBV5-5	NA	CASSLDLPGVGTDTQYF	TGTGCCAGCAGCTTGGATCTCCCCGGGGTGGGCACAGATACGCAGTATTTT
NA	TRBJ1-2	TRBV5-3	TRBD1	CARSLKEGQGPFWHGYTF	TGTGCCAGAAGCTTGAAGGAGGGACAGGGGCCGTTCTGGCATGGCTACACCTTC
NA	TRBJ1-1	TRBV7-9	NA	CASSLTGGQTEAFF	TGTGCCAGCAGCTTAACGGGGGGACAAACTGAAGCTTTCTTT
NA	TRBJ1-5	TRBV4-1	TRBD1	CASSQELGGQYSNQPQHF	TGCGCCAGCAGCCAAGAGTTAGGGGGCCAGTATAGCAATCAGCCCCAGCATTTT
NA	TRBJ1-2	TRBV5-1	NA	CASREHREGYTF	TGCGCCAGCAGAGAGCACAGGGAAGGCTACACCTTC
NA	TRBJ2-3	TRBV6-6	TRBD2	CATRGGGDTQYF	TGTGCCACGCGGGGGGGAGGAGATACGCAGTATTTT
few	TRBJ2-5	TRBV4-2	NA	CASSHLPGGQETQYF	TGTGCCAGCAGCCATTTGCCCGGAGGGCAAGAGACCCAGTACTTC
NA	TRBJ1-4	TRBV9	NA	CASSVGQTKNEKLFF	TGTGCCAGCAGCGTAGGTCAGACTAAAAATGAAAAACTGTTTTTT
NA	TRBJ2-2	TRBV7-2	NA	CASSPAGSMNTGELFF	TGTGCCAGCAGCCCCGCGGGTAGCATGAACACCGGGGAGCTGTTTTTT
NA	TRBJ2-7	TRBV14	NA	CASSQGGGASYEQYF	TGTGCCAGCAGCCAAGGAGGGGGGGCATCCTACGAGCAGTACTTC
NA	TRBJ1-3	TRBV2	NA	CASRYREVGGNTIYF	TGTGCCAGCAGATACAGGGAAGTCGGTGGAAACACCATATATTTT
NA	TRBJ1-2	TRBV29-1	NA	CSVGDKALYGYTF	TGCAGCGTTGGGGACAAAGCTTTATATGGCTACACCTTC
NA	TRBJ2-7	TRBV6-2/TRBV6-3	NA	CASSQTGRYEQYF	TGTGCCAGCAGCCAAACAGGCCGCTACGAGCAGTACTTC
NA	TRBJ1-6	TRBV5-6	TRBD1	CASSGGQGSSYNSPLHF	TGTGCCAGCAGCGGCGGACAGGGGAGCTCCTATAATTCACCCCTCCACTTT
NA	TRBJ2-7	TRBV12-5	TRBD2	CASGLASRAGGAYEQYF	TGTGCTAGTGGTTTGGCGTCTCGGGCGGGAGGGGCCTACGAGCAGTACTTC
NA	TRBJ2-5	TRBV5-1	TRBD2	CASSLSAGLETQYF	TGCGCCAGCAGCTTGTCAGCGGGGTTGGAGACCCAGTACTTC
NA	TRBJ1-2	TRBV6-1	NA	CASSEEAGDGYTF	TGTGCCAGCAGTGAAGAAGCAGGGGACGGCTACACCTTC
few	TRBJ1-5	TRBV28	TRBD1	CASSWTGGYNQPQHF	TGTGCCAGCAGTTGGACAGGGGGATACAATCAGCCCCAGCATTTT
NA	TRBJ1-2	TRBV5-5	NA	CASSLEGGDGYTF	TGTGCCAGCAGCTTGGAAGGGGGGGATGGCTACACCTTC
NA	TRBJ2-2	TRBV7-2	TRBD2	CASSARTSGLAGELFF	TGTGCCAGCAGCGCCCGGACTAGCGGTTTGGCCGGGGAGCTGTTTTTT
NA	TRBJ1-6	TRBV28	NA	CASSMEGGSPLHF	TGTGCCAGCTCGATGGAGGGCGGGTCACCCCTCCACTTT
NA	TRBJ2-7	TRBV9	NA	CASSPRGMGPEQYF	TGTGCCAGCAGCCCGCGGGGAATGGGTCCCGAGCAGTACTTC
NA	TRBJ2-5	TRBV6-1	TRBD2	CASSEKRLAGTRETQYF	TGTGCCAGCAGTGAAAAACGGCTAGCGGGAACTCGGGAGACCCAGTACTTC
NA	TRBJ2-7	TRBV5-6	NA	CASSPKGVKREQYF	TGTGCCAGCAGCCCCAAGGGGGTAAAACGCGAGCAGTACTTC
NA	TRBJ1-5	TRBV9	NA	CASSVGPNQPQHF	TGTGCCAGCAGCGTAGGTCCGAATCAGCCCCAGCATTTT
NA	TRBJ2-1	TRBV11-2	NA	CASSLGPISYNEQFF	TGTGCCAGCAGCTTGGGCCCGATCTCCTACAATGAGCAGTTCTTC
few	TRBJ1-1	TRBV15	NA	CATSSAGSNTEAFF	TGTGCCACCAGCAGCGCAGGGTCGAACACTGAAGCTTTCTTT